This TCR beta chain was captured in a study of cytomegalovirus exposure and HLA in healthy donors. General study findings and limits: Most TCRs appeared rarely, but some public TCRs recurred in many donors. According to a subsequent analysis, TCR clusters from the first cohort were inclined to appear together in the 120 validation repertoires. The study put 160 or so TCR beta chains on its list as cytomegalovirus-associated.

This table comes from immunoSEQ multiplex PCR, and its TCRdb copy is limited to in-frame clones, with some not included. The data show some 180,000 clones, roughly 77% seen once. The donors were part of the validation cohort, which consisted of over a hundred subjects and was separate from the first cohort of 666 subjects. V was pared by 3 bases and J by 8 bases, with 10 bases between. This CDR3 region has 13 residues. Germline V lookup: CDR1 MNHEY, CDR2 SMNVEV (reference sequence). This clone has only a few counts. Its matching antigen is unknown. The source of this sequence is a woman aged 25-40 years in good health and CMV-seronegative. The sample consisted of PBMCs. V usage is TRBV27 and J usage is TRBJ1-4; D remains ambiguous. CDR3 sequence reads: CASSFQTREKLFF. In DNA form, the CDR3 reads TGTGCCAGCAGTTTCCAGACGCGGGAAAAACTGTTTTTT.